Following are 27 T cell receptor beta chains from one sample sequenced in a study of blood T cell repertoires in COVID-19. Sequencing used immunoSEQ multiplex PCR; TCRdb keeps in-frame clones, though not all of them. The sample includes tens of thousands of clones, about 90% seen only once; the top ten take roughly 14%. The sequenced sample consisted of peripheral blood. These receptors were collected from a human donor in a cohort sampled during active COVID-19.

The genes are TRBV3-1 (or the pseudogene TRBV3-2) and TRBJ1-2; a possible D gene is TRBD1 (6 bases). Trimming pared 4 bases from V and 1 base from J, leaving 13 bases between. CDR1 is LGHDT and CDR2 is YNNKEL in the germline V gene (reference sequence). This CDR3 is 15 amino acids long. The CDR3 loop reads CASSLNRDNNYGYTF. In nucleotides, the CDR3 is TGTGCCAGCAGCCTCAACCGGGACAATAACTATGGCTACACCTTC.

This chain joins TRBV7-3 and TRBJ2-2, with a weak D call TRBD2 (5 bases). The CDR3 runs 13 residues. CDR1 is SGHTA and CDR2 is FQGTGA in the germline V gene. The V end was cut by 5 bases, the J end by 4 bases, with 8 bases between. As DNA, the CDR3 is TGTGCCAGCAGCCCTCTAGCCACCGGGGAGCTGTTTTTT. Translated, it gives CASSPLATGELFF.

The chain combines TRBV25-1 with TRBJ2-7, with TRBD2 matching 8 bases. Germline trimming cut 3 bases from V and 4 bases from J; bases unmatched to any gene: 8. This CDR3 comprises 15 residues. Germline-derived CDR1 and CDR2 are MGHDK and SYGVNS. CDR3 amino acids: CASSDPAGVVYEQYF. In DNA form, the CDR3 reads TGTGCCAGCAGTGACCCAGCGGGAGTCGTATACGAGCAGTACTTC.

This rearrangement joins TRBV18 to TRBJ1-4; no reliable D call. V was clipped by 5 bases and J by 8 bases, with 12 bases between them. This CDR3 contains 13 residues. The V gene's germline CDR1 is KGHSH and CDR2 LQKENI. The CDR3 loop is CASSFGRGEKLFF. DNA for the CDR3: TGTGCCAGCTCATTTGGCAGAGGCGAAAAACTGTTTTTT.

The chain joins TRBV5-1 to TRBJ2-1; D is ambiguous. V was trimmed by 5 bases and J by 5 bases, leaving 5 bases between them. The CDR3 runs 11 residues. Germline CDR1 and CDR2: SGHRS and YFSETQ. The CDR3 nucleotides read TGCGCCAGCAGTATTAACAATGAGCAGTTCTTC. It translates to CASSINNEQFF.

The chain links TRBV6-1 to TRBJ1-5; possible D gene TRBD1, 5 bases. CDR3 size: 19 residues. Germline values: CDR1 MNHNS, CDR2 SASEGT. Trimming stripped 3 bases from V and 4 bases from J, with 25 bases between. CDR3 region: CASSEGPLQGYPLNQPQHF. CDR3 in DNA: TGTGCCAGCAGTGAGGGCCCCTTGCAGGGATACCCCCTTAATCAGCCCCAGCATTTT.

This clone appeared a single time. The chain recombines TRBV18 with TRBJ1-4; 9 bases agree with TRBD1. The CDR3 runs 16 residues. Germline trimming cut 5 bases from V and 2 bases from J; bases unmatched to any gene: 6. CDR1 and CDR2 from the germline V gene are KGHSH and LQKENI. DNA for the CDR3: TGTGCCAGCTCATACAGGGGGCCGGGGACTAATGAAAAACTGTTTTTT. It codes for CASSYRGPGTNEKLFF.

V usage is TRBV28 and J usage is TRBJ2-7; weak D call: TRBD1 (5 bases). The CDR3 loop spans 17 amino acids. Trimming cost V 2 bases and J 3 bases, with 20 bases left between them. CDR1 and CDR2 (germline): MDHEN, SYDVKM. The CDR3 sequence is CASSLPQGELVLYEQYF. CDR3 sequence (DNA): TGTGCCAGCAGTTTACCCCAAGGGGAATTAGTACTCTACGAGCAGTACTTC.

The chain employs TRBV5-6 and TRBJ2-7; TRBD1 agrees at 7 bases. CDR3 length equals 13 residues. The germline gives CDR1 SGHDT, CDR2 YYEEEE. Trimming took 4 bases from V and 1 from J; bases not matched to a gene: 2. CDR3 region: CASSRQGSYEQYF. The CDR3 nucleotides are TGTGCCAGCAGCCGACAGGGTTCCTACGAGCAGTACTTC. Combining the CDR3 with reference TRBV5-6 and TRBJ2-7 gives the whole variable domain DAGVTQSPTHLIKTRGQQVTLRCSPKSGHDTVSWYQQALGQGPQFIFQYYEEEERQRGNFPDRFSGHQFPNYSSELNVNALLLGDSALYLCASSRQGSYEQYFGPGTRLTVT.

The CDR3 region is CASSPGQGAYEQYF. CDR3 DNA: TGTGCCAGCAGCCCGGGTCAGGGGGCCTACGAGCAGTACTTC. The rearrangement uses TRBV11-2 and TRBJ2-7; 7 bases match TRBD1. The CDR3 contains 14 residues. Germline V gene lookup returns CDR1 SGHAT and CDR2 FQNNGV. Trimming at V came to 5 bases and at J to 2 bases, leaving 6 bases not matched to a gene.

This clone was counted once. J is TRBJ2-7 and V is TRBV10-3; D is possibly TRBD2 (6 bases). Trimming stripped 4 bases from V and 7 bases from J, with 20 bases between. CDR1 is ENHRY, CDR2 SYGVKD, per germline. CDR3 size: 15 residues. The CDR3 protein is CAISGRLEGLGEQYF. For the CDR3, the DNA is TGTGCCATCAGTGGCCGCCTCGAGGGACTGGGGGAGCAGTACTTC.

The rearrangement links TRBV7-2 to TRBJ2-3; 11 bases match TRBD1. CDR3 length: 15 amino acids. CDR1 is SGHTA, CDR2 FQGNSA, per germline. The junction had 6 bases not matched to a gene; V was cut back by 6 bases and J by 4 bases. In DNA form, the CDR3 reads TGTGCCAGCAGACCAAAGGGACAGGGGGCAGATACGCAGTATTTT. It codes for CASRPKGQGADTQYF.

The V and J genes are TRBV7-2 and TRBJ1-2, with unresolved D. The CDR3 covers 14 residues. Germline assignment: CDR1 SGHTA and CDR2 FQGNSA. Trimming stripped 1 base from V and 2 bases from J, with 8 bases between. CDR3 nucleotide sequence: TGTGCCAGCAGCTTAGATCCGGGAAACTATGGCTACACCTTC. Translation gives CASSLDPGNYGYTF.

This chain joins TRBV2 and TRBJ2-7; D remains ambiguous. The CDR3 loop spans 14 amino acids. Germline V gene lookup returns CDR1 SNHLY and CDR2 FYNNEI. V was shortened by 6 bases and J by 0 bases, with 12 bases between the two germline ends. The CDR3 sequence is CASRRSKSSYEQYF. The CDR3 DNA is TGTGCCAGCAGGAGGTCCAAAAGCTCCTACGAGCAGTACTTC.

This chain links TRBV27 with TRBJ1-6, with TRBD1 matching 10 bases. Germline values: CDR1 MNHEY, CDR2 SMNVEV (reference sequence). J lost 9 bases, V lost 2 bases, and 4 bases had no gene match. The CDR3 has 15 residues. CDR3 sequence reads: CASSLGQGGSSPLHF. Written as DNA, the CDR3 is TGTGCCAGCAGTTTAGGACAGGGGGGCAGTTCACCCCTCCACTTT.

Of note for this clone: One end of the junction does not line up with germline, which may come from a read error. This chain uses TRBV6-5 with TRBJ1-4; 7 positions match TRBD1. CDR3 length: 14 amino acids. Germline loops: CDR1 MNHEY, CDR2 SVGAGI. The chain's CDR3 is CAGRQGGGNEKLFF. In DNA, the CDR3 is TGTGCCGGCAGACAGGGAGGGGGAAATGAAAAACTGTTTTTT.

V and J are TRBV28 and TRBJ2-7; 8 nucleotides align to TRBD1. The CDR3 length is 15 residues. Germline-derived CDR1 and CDR2 are MDHEN and SYDVKM. The trim removed 4 bases at V and 2 bases at J, leaving 7 bases unmatched. The DNA of the CDR3 is TGTGCCAGCAGTTCCGGGACAGGCCTAACCTACGAGCAGTACTTC. Protein: CASSSGTGLTYEQYF.

The chain employs TRBV6-4 and TRBJ2-7; 11 positions match TRBD2. Germline V CDR1 and CDR2: MRHNA, SNTAGT. The J segment lost 6 bases and the V segment lost 7 bases, leaving 11 bases of the junction unmatched. This CDR3 comprises 15 residues. CDR3 nucleotides: TGTGCCAGCAACGGACTAGCGGGCCATAAGGGCGAGCAGTACTTC. Protein product: CASNGLAGHKGEQYF.

The chain uses TRBV6-4 and TRBJ2-1; 9 positions match TRBD2. Trimming cost V 3 bases and J 10 bases; bases outside gene matches: 4. The CDR3 contains 13 residues. Germline CDR1 is MRHNA and CDR2 is SNTAGT. The CDR3, as DNA: TGTGCCAGCAGTGAGCAGCTAGCGGGAGAGCAGTTCTTC. Translating it yields CASSEQLAGEQFF.

This clone came up once. This rearrangement joins TRBV28 to TRBJ2-1; 13 nucleotides agree with TRBD2. The V gene end was trimmed by 6 bases and the J gene end by 7 bases; junction bases not matched to a gene: 9. The CDR3 spans 16 residues. Germline V gene lookup returns CDR1 MDHEN and CDR2 SYDVKM. The CDR3: CASRRGLAGRGNEQFF. CDR3 DNA sequence: TGTGCCAGCAGGAGGGGACTAGCGGGGAGGGGGAATGAGCAGTTCTTC.

The V gene is TRBV28, the J gene TRBJ1-5; D is unclear. The CDR3 spans 13 residues. The germline V and J ends were trimmed by 6 bases and 6 bases, with 12 bases remaining between them. Looked up from germline, CDR1 is MDHEN and CDR2 is SYDVKM. CDR3 nucleotide sequence: TGTGCCAGCAGGCCGCAGTACATTCAGCCCCAGCATTTT. Its translation: CASRPQYIQPQHF. Combining the CDR3 with reference TRBV28 and TRBJ1-5 gives the whole variable domain DVKVTQSSRYLVKRTGEKVFLECVQDMDHENMFWYRQDPGLGLRLIYFSYDVKMKEKGDIPEGYSVSREKKERFSLILESASTNQTSMYLCASRPQYIQPQHFGDGTRLSIL.

This chain joins TRBV6-5 and TRBJ1-6; D may be TRBD1 (6 bases). Germline loops: CDR1 MNHEY, CDR2 SVGAGI. The CDR3 length is 13 residues. The V end was cut by 6 bases, the J end by 10 bases, with 13 bases between. The DNA for the CDR3 is TGTGCCAGCAGCAGGGGTCGCTCGTCACCCCTCCACTTT. Its translation: CASSRGRSSPLHF.

The gene calls are TRBV6-5 and TRBJ1-2, with 8 bases matching TRBD1. Looked up from germline, CDR1 is MNHEY and CDR2 is SVGAGI. V was clipped by 6 bases and J by 3 bases; unmatched bases: 6. This CDR3 contains 14 residues. The CDR3 loop reads CASRSGGVDYGYTF. For the CDR3, the DNA is TGTGCCAGCAGGTCAGGGGGCGTCGACTATGGCTACACCTTC.

V is TRBV5-5 and J is TRBJ1-5; D not certain. V lost 0 bases and J lost 2, with 6 bases in between. This CDR3 spans 14 amino acids. CDR1 and CDR2 from the germline V gene are SGHKS and YYEKEE (reference sequence). The chain's CDR3 is CASSLALGNQPQHF. CDR3 nucleotide sequence: TGTGCCAGCAGCTTGGCCCTAGGCAATCAGCCCCAGCATTTT.

The chain uses TRBV28 and TRBJ1-4, with TRBD1 as a possible D gene (6 bases). V was shortened by 6 bases and J by 3 bases, with 11 bases between the two germline ends. The CDR3 extends over 14 amino acids. Per germline, CDR1 MDHEN and CDR2 SYDVKM. The CDR3 DNA sequence: TGTGCCAGCAGAATACAGGGCCCTAATGAAAAACTGTTTTTT. Residues: CASRIQGPNEKLFF.

The V call is TRBV11-2, the J call TRBJ2-7; maybe TRBD2 (5 bases). The CDR3 contains 17 residues. The germline V and J ends were trimmed by 5 bases and 1 base, with 21 bases remaining between them. Germline CDR1 is SGHAT and CDR2 is FQNNGV. The CDR3 spells CASSPTRGGSHSYEQYF. In DNA, the CDR3 is TGTGCCAGCAGCCCTACCCGGGGTGGGAGTCATTCCTACGAGCAGTACTTC.

The chain joins TRBV5-8 to TRBJ2-7, with TRBD2 identical over 11 bases. The CDR3 has 15 residues. Trimming cost V 4 bases and J 5 bases; bases outside gene matches: 8. The germline gives CDR1 SGHTS, CDR2 YDEGEE. The CDR3 nucleotides read TGTGCCAGCAGCATGTCACTACTAGCGGGAGACGAGCAGTACTTC. Translating it yields CASSMSLLAGDEQYF.